Below are 27 T cell receptor beta chains sequenced from a single sample in a study of blood T cell repertoires in COVID-19. Sequenced by immunoSEQ multiplex PCR; TCRdb stores in-frame clones only, minus some. The sample yields about 210,000 clones, 80% to 90% seen once. Sequences were obtained from PBMCs or T cells enriched from blood (not recorded which). Every receptor here comes from a woman between 35 and 50 years old with acute COVID-19.

The V gene is TRBV20-1, the J gene TRBJ2-3; 8 bases line up with TRBD2. The CDR3 loop spans 14 amino acids. Germline V gives CDR1 DFQATT, CDR2 SNEGSKA (reference sequence). Trimming took 3 bases from V and 6 from J; bases not matched to a gene: 8. CDR3 amino acids: CSASRVGLEDTQYF. The CDR3 nucleotides are TGCAGTGCTAGTCGGGTGGGACTAGAGGATACGCAGTATTTT.

The J gene is TRBJ2-5, the V gene TRBV1; the table's D call, TRBD2, has no DNA check behind it. TRBV1 is a pseudogene. The CDR3 runs 17 residues. The CDR3 DNA sequence: TGCACCAGCAGCCAGGCCACCGGGACTTTAGACCAAGAGACCCAGTACTTC. It yields the protein CTSSQATGTLDQETQYF.

V gene TRBV28 combines with J gene TRBJ2-7; D is unresolved. The V end was cut by 6 bases, the J end by 3 bases, with 9 bases between. The CDR3 loop spans 12 amino acids. From germline, CDR1 is MDHEN and CDR2 SYDVKM. The CDR3 is CASSPESYEQYF. Here the CDR3 DNA reads TGTGCCAGCAGCCCCGAGAGCTACGAGCAGTACTTC.

This clone was recorded a few times. Written as DNA, the CDR3 is TGTGCCAGTCTACTCCAGGTCAGGGTGTGGAATTCACCCCTCCACTTT. Translation: CASLLQVRVWNSPLHF. The chain couples TRBV28 to TRBJ1-6; the D gene is possibly TRBD1 (5 bases). V lost 9 bases, J lost 7 bases, and 22 bases lay in between. In germline, CDR1 is MDHEN, CDR2 SYDVKM. The CDR3 runs 16 residues. Variable domain in full (rest from reference TRBV28 and TRBJ1-6): DVKVTQSSRYLVKRTGEKVFLECVQDMDHENMFWYRQDPGLGLRLIYFSYDVKMKEKGDIPEGYSVSREKKERFSLILESASTNQTSMYLCASLLQVRVWNSPLHFGNGTRLTVT.

This clone occurred once. The rearrangement links TRBV10-3 to TRBJ2-3, with 7 bases aligning to TRBD2. CDR3 length: 13 residues. Unmatched junction bases numbered 3, after V lost 8 bases and J lost 1 base. Germline CDR1 reads ENHRY; CDR2 reads SYGVKD. The CDR3, as DNA: TGTGCCATCGGTACTAGCGGCACAGATACGCAGTATTTT. Protein sequence: CAIGTSGTDTQYF.

V usage is TRBV19 and J usage is TRBJ2-3; 8 bases map to TRBD2. V dropped 9 bases and J dropped 6; count of bases not matched to a gene: 8. Looked up from germline, CDR1 is LNHDA and CDR2 is SQIVND (reference sequence). The CDR3 spans 13 residues. CDR3 in amino acids: CASRVTGGDTQYF. CDR3 in DNA: TGTGCCAGCAGGGTAACGGGAGGGGATACGCAGTATTTT.

The CDR3 is CASSPRLASSHEQYF. The DNA for the CDR3 is TGTGCCAGCAGTCCCCGACTGGCATCATCGCACGAGCAGTACTTC. V gene TRBV27 combines with J gene TRBJ2-7; D not resolved. This CDR3 is 15 amino acids long. With 5 bases removed from V and 5 bases from J, the gap between germline ends came to 19 bases. CDR1 and CDR2 from the germline V gene are MNHEY and SMNVEV (reference sequence).

The J gene is TRBJ2-7, the V gene TRBV2, with 9 bases fitting TRBD1. The V and J ends lost 2 bases and 7 bases, in that order; junction bases with no gene match: 6. This CDR3 is built from 14 residues. The V gene's germline CDR1 is SNHLY and CDR2 FYNNEI. CDR3 bases: TGTGCCAGCAGTGAATGGACAGGGGAGGGGGAGCAGTACTTC. Translating gives CASSEWTGEGEQYF.

This clone occurred once. The chain recombines TRBV7-3 with TRBJ2-2, with 11 positions matching TRBD2. J lost 6 bases, V lost 0 bases, and 9 bases had no gene match. The CDR3 loop spans 18 amino acids. Per the germline V gene, CDR1 is SGHTA and CDR2 is FQGTGA. DNA of the CDR3: TGTGCCAGCAGCTTAACAGAGGAGCTAGCGGGAGGATCCGGGGAGCTGTTTTTT. As protein: CASSLTEELAGGSGELFF.

The CDR3 region is CASSVRGTSTTGELFF. Here the CDR3 DNA reads TGTGCCAGCAGCGTTAGGGGGACTAGTACCACCGGGGAGCTGTTTTTT. The V and J genes are TRBV7-6 and TRBJ2-2; 8 positions agree with TRBD2. With V trimmed by 5 bases and J by 4 bases, 9 bases remained unmatched. CDR3 length: 16 residues. CDR1 SGHVS and CDR2 FNYEAQ come from the germline V gene.

The chain links TRBV15 to TRBJ1-5; possibly TRBD1 for D (5 bases). Looked up from germline, CDR1 is LNHNV and CDR2 is YYDKDF (reference sequence). The CDR3 runs to 16 residues. The V gene lost 0 bases and the J gene lost 6 bases, with 15 bases spanning the gap. CDR3 sequence (DNA): TGTGCCACCAGCAGAGATCAAGGCAGGGTGGGTCAGCCCCAGCATTTT. This translates into CATSRDQGRVGQPQHF.

The chain carries TRBV27 and TRBJ2-1, with 11 nucleotides matching TRBD2. The CDR3 is 15 residues long. Germline trimming cut 3 bases from V and 7 bases from J; bases unmatched to any gene: 5. Looked up from germline, CDR1 is MNHEY and CDR2 is SMNVEV (reference sequence). The CDR3 reads CASSFSGRAKNEQFF. The CDR3 DNA reads as TGTGCCAGCAGTTTTAGCGGGAGGGCAAAAAATGAGCAGTTCTTC.

V and J are TRBV6-1 and TRBJ2-3; 13 nucleotides align to TRBD2. The CDR3 is 18 amino acids. Trimming cost V 0 bases and J 3 bases; bases outside gene matches: 6. Germline V gives CDR1 MNHNS, CDR2 SASEGT. The CDR3 DNA sequence: TGTGCCAGCAGTGAAGCGCCGACTAGCGGGAGGATGACAGATACGCAGTATTTT. It encodes CASSEAPTSGRMTDTQYF.

The chain carries TRBV28 and TRBJ1-1, with TRBD1 matching 7 bases. CDR3 length: 13 amino acids. The germline CDR1 and CDR2 sequences are MDHEN and SYDVKM. Losses at the gene ends were 6 bases for V and 11 bases for J; bases not matched to a gene: 12. CDR3 sequence: CASSPDRARGAFF. The CDR3 bases are TGTGCCAGCAGCCCCGACAGGGCCCGGGGGGCTTTCTTT. The variable domain in full, completed from reference TRBV28 and TRBJ1-1, reads DVKVTQSSRYLVKRTGEKVFLECVQDMDHENMFWYRQDPGLGLRLIYFSYDVKMKEKGDIPEGYSVSREKKERFSLILESASTNQTSMYLCASSPDRARGAFFGQGTRLTVV.

This clone was seen a single time. The chain is built from TRBV15 and TRBJ2-7; TRBD2 matches 9 bases. V shed 0 bases, J shed 2 bases, and the junction held 14 bases outside the gene matches. This CDR3 comprises 19 residues. Germline CDR1 LNHNV, CDR2 YYDKDF (reference sequence). The CDR3 region is CATSRDTPSGKTTPYEQYF. In DNA, the CDR3 is TGTGCCACCAGCAGAGATACGCCTAGCGGGAAAACGACCCCCTACGAGCAGTACTTC. Based on the CDR3 plus reference TRBV15 and TRBJ2-7, the full variable domain is DAMVIQNPRYQVTQFGKPVTLSCSQTLNHNVMYWYQQKSSQAPKLLFHYYDKDFNNEADTPDNFQSRRPNTSFCFLDIRSPGLGDTAMYLCATSRDTPSGKTTPYEQYFGPGTRLTVT.

The CDR3 DNA sequence: TGTGCCAGCAGGGACGAGAGGGGCTACACCTTC. Amino acids: CASRDERGYTF. V and J are TRBV6-4 and TRBJ1-2; no clear D. Germline V gene sequence: CDR1 MRHNA, CDR2 SNTAGT. Between the trimmed V and J ends, which lost 6 bases and 8 bases, there was a span of 10 bases. This CDR3 has 11 residues.

This chain uses TRBV7-2 with TRBJ2-5; the match to TRBD2 covers 12 bases. CDR3 length: 17 amino acids. Germline assignment: CDR1 SGHTA and CDR2 FQGNSA. V trimming: 6 bases; J trimming: 4 bases; junction bases outside the gene matches: 12. This CDR3 reads CASSPGQTSGSGETQYF. The CDR3 DNA reads as TGTGCCAGCAGTCCAGGCCAGACTAGCGGGAGCGGAGAGACCCAGTACTTC.

The chain is built from TRBV29-1 and TRBJ1-6, with 7 bases that match TRBD1. V shed 6 bases and J 6 bases; nucleotides not matched to a gene: 5. CDR1 is SQVTM, CDR2 ANQGSEA, per germline. The CDR3 is made up of 13 amino acids. CDR3 in DNA: TGCAGCGTGCAGACAGGGCGTAATTCACCCCTCCACTTT. This codes for CSVQTGRNSPLHF.

V is TRBV13 and J is TRBJ1-1; a weak D match, TRBD1 (6 bases). The CDR3 runs 15 residues. V was pared by 4 bases and J by 11 bases, with 23 bases between. CDR1 and CDR2 (germline): PRHDT, FYEKMQ (reference sequence). The CDR3 nucleotides read TGTGCCAGCAGCTCCGCTTGGGGGCCCATCCGTCCGGCTTTCTTT. It yields the protein CASSSAWGPIRPAFF.

This chain connects TRBV10-1 to TRBJ2-7, with TRBD1 identical over 11 bases. With 3 bases clipped from V and 6 bases from J, the junction kept 10 bases outside the gene matches. Germline CDR1 reads WNHNN; CDR2 reads SYGVQD (reference sequence). This CDR3 contains 16 residues. This CDR3 is CASSDQDRGHCCEQYF. The CDR3 DNA sequence: TGCGCCAGCAGTGATCAGGACAGGGGGCATTGCTGCGAGCAGTACTTC.

The chain links TRBV5-1 to TRBJ2-5; no reliable D call. Trimming shortened V by 6 bases and J by 3 bases, and 6 bases separated the two germline ends. The CDR3 length is 11 residues. The V gene's germline CDR1 is SGHRS and CDR2 YFSETQ. CDR3 DNA sequence: TGCGCCAGCAAAACAGAAGAGACCCAGTACTTC. Translation gives CASKTEETQYF.

The CDR3 DNA follows: TGTGCCAGCAGGACCCGACTCAAAGGGGAGGCCACAGATACGCAGTATTTT. Translated, it gives CASRTRLKGEATDTQYF. The genes are TRBV28 and TRBJ2-3; the D gene is possibly TRBD2 (6 bases). V lost 6 bases, J lost 2 bases, and 21 bases lay in between. The length of the CDR3 is 17 residues. CDR1 MDHEN and CDR2 SYDVKM come from the germline V gene.

V is TRBV5-1 and J is TRBJ2-1, with 11 bases that match TRBD2. Losses at the gene ends were 4 bases for V and 0 bases for J; bases not matched to a gene: 3. The CDR3 contains 16 residues. Germline V gives CDR1 SGHRS, CDR2 YFSETQ. The CDR3 DNA sequence: TGCGCCAGCAGCGCTGGACTAGCGGGCTCCTACAATGAGCAGTTCTTC. This gives the protein CASSAGLAGSYNEQFF.

V and J are TRBV5-4 and TRBJ2-7; 16 bases match TRBD2. Germline CDR1 reads SGHNT; CDR2 reads YYREEE (reference sequence). The trim removed 4 bases at V and 9 bases at J, leaving 16 bases unmatched. The CDR3 spans 18 residues. CDR3: CASSPGLAGGPHVLGQYF. As DNA, the CDR3 is TGTGCCAGCAGCCCGGGACTAGCGGGAGGGCCCCACGTTTTGGGGCAGTACTTC.

The chain uses TRBV11-2 and TRBJ1-1; D gene unclear. The CDR3 sequence is 13 residues long. From germline, CDR1 is SGHAT and CDR2 FQNNGV. The V end lost 4 bases, the J end lost 4 bases, and 10 bases lay between the germline ends. As DNA, the CDR3 is TGTGCCAGCAGCTGGGTTGAGGGCACTGAAGCTTTCTTT. Translation: CASSWVEGTEAFF.

The chain carries TRBV18 and TRBJ2-7; 12 positions agree with TRBD2. V shed 5 bases, J shed 5 bases, and the junction held 7 bases outside the gene matches. The CDR3 runs 15 residues. Germline V gene sequence: CDR1 KGHSH, CDR2 LQKENI. The CDR3 nucleotides are TGTGCCAGCTCAGGTACTAGCGGGAGGTCCCACGAGCAGTACTTC. Translation: CASSGTSGRSHEQYF.

The chain recombines TRBV7-9 with TRBJ1-2; tentatively, D is TRBD1 (5 bases). Trimming cost V 2 bases and J 8 bases, with 12 bases left between them. The germline gives CDR1 SEHNR, CDR2 FQNEAQ (reference sequence). The CDR3 loop spans 13 amino acids. CDR3 amino acids: CASSLSGTRGYTF. Here the CDR3 DNA reads TGTGCCAGCAGCTTAAGCGGGACGAGGGGCTACACCTTC.